This T cell receptor (beta chain) was identified during a study of T cells in localized non-small cell lung cancer. General study findings and limits: Within adjacent lung there appeared a median approximately 60 of the top 100 tumor clones.

Assay used: immunoSEQ multiplex PCR; TCRdb lists only in-frame clones, some missing. The data hold 65,000 to 95,000 clones, with around 80% observed a single time. This clone was seen a few times. Its specificity is not known. The J segment lost 1 base and the V segment lost 5 bases, leaving 1 base of the junction unmatched. The CDR3 runs to 13 residues. The germline V gene has CDR1 LNHDA and CDR2 SQIVND (reference sequence). The receptor's source is a man aged 35 to 69 with stage II squamous cell lung carcinoma. The sample in question was PBMCs, obtained before any cancer treatment. The chain employs TRBV19 and TRBJ2-5; 7 bases map to TRBD1. CDR3 DNA sequence: TGTGCCAGTAGTCGGACAGGCCAAGAGACCCAGTACTTC. Amino acids: CASSRTGQETQYF.